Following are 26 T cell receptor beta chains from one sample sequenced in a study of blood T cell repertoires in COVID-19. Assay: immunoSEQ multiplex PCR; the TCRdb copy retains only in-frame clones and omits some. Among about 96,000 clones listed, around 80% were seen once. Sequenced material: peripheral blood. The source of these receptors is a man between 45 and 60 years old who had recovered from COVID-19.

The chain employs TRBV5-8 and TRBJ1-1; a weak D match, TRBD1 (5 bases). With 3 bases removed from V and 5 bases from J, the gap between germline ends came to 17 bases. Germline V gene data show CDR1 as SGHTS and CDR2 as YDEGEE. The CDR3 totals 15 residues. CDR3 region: CASSSTGRGGTEAFF. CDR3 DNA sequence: TGTGCCAGCAGCTCCACCGGGAGGGGAGGTACTGAAGCTTTCTTT.

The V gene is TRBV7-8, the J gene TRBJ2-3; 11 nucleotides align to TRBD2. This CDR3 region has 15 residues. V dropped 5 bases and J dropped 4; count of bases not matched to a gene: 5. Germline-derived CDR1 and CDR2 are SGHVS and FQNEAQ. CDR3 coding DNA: TGTGCCAGCAGCCCGGGACTAGCGGCATCAGATACGCAGTATTTT. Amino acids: CASSPGLAASDTQYF. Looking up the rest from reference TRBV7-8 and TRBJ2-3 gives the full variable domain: GAGVSQSPRYKVAKRGQDVALRCDPISGHVSLFWYQQALGQGPEFLTYFQNEAQLDKSGLPSDRFFAERPEGSVSTLKIQRTQQEDSAVYLCASSPGLAASDTQYFGPGTRLTVL.

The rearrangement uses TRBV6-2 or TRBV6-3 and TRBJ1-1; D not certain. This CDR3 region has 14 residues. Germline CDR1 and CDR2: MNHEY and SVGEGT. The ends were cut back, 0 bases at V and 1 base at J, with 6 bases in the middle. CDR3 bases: TGTGCCAGCAGTTACTCGCGCGAGAACACTGAAGCTTTCTTT. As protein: CASSYSRENTEAFF.

The DNA of the CDR3 is TGTGCCAGCAGCCAGGGGACCCTATATGGCTACACCTTC. Translation gives CASSQGTLYGYTF. The J gene is TRBJ1-2, the V gene TRBV5-5, with D perhaps matching TRBD1 (6 bases). The CDR3 has 13 residues. V lost 4 bases, J lost 5 bases, and 12 bases lay in between. The germline gives CDR1 SGHKS, CDR2 YYEKEE (reference sequence).

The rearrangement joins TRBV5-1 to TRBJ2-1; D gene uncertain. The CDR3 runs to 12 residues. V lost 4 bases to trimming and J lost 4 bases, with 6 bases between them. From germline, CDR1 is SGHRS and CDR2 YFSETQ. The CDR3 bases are TGCGCCAGCAGCCACCAGTACAATGAGCAGTTCTTC. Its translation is CASSHQYNEQFF.

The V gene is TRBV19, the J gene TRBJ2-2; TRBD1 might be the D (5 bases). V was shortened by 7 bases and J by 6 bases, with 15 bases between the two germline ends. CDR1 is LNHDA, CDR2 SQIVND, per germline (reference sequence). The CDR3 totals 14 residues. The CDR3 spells CASIARVIPGELFF. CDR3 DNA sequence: TGTGCCAGTATAGCCAGGGTAATCCCCGGGGAGCTGTTTTTT. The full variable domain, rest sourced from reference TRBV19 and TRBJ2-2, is DGGITQSPKYLFRKEGQNVTLSCEQNLNHDAMYWYRQDPGQGLRLIYYSQIVNDFQKGDIAEGYSVSREKKESFPLTVTSAQKNPTAFYLCASIARVIPGELFFGEGSRLTVL.

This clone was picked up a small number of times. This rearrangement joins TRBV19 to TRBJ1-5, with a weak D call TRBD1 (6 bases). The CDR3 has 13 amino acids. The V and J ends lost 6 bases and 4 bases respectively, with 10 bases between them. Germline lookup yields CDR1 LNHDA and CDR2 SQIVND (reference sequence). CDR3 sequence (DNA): TGTGCCAGTAGCTACAGGGTGAATCAGCCCCAGCATTTT. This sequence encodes CASSYRVNQPQHF.

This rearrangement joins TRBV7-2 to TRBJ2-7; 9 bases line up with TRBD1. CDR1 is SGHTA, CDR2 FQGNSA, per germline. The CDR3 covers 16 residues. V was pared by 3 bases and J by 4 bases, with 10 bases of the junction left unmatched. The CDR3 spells CASSLVPPGQGYEQYF. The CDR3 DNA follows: TGTGCCAGCAGCTTGGTTCCCCCGGGACAGGGATACGAGCAGTACTTC.

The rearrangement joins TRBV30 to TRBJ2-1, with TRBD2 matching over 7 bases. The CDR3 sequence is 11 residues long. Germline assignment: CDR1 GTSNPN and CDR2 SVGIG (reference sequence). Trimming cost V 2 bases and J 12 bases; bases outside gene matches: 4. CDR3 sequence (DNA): TGTGCCTGGAGTTGGGGGGGAGGGCAGTTCTTC. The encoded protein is CAWSWGGGQFF.

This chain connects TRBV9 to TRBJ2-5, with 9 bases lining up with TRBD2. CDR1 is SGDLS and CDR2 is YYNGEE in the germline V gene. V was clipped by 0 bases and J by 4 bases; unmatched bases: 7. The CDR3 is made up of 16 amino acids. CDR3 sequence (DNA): TGTGCCAGCAGCGTAGGGGGGCGGGGGGGCCCAGAGACCCAGTACTTC. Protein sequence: CASSVGGRGGPETQYF. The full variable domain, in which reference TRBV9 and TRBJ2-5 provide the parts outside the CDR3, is DSGVTQTPKHLITATGQRVTLRCSPRSGDLSVYWYQQSLDQGLQFLIQYYNGEERAKGNILERFSAQQFPDLHSELNLSSLELGDSALYFCASSVGGRGGPETQYFGPGTRLLVL.

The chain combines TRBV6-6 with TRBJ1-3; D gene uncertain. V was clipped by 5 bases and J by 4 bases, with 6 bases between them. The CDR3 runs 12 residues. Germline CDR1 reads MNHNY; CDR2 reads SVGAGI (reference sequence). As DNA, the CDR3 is TGTGCCAGCAGTCCTAAAGGAAACACCATATATTTT. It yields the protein CASSPKGNTIYF.

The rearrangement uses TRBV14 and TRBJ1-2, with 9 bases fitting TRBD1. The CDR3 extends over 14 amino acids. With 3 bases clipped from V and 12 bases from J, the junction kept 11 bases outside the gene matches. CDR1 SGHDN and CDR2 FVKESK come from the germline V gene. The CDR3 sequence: CASSQLTGGNSNTF. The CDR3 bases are TGTGCCAGCAGCCAGCTAACAGGGGGCAATTCTAACACCTTC.

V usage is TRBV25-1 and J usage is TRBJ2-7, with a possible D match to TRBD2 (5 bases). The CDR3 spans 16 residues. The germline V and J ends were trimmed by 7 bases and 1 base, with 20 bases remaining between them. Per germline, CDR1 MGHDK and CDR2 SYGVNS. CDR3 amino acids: CASTPSSRGYSYEQYF. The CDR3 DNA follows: TGTGCCAGCACCCCGTCTTCCCGCGGGTATTCCTACGAGCAGTACTTC.

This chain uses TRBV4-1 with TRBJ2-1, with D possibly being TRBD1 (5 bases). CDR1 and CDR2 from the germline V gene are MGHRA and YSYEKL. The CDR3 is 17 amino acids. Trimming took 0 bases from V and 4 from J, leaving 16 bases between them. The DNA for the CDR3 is TGCGCCAGCAGCCAAGATACGGTCTTCACAGGATACAATGAGCAGTTCTTC. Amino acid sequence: CASSQDTVFTGYNEQFF.

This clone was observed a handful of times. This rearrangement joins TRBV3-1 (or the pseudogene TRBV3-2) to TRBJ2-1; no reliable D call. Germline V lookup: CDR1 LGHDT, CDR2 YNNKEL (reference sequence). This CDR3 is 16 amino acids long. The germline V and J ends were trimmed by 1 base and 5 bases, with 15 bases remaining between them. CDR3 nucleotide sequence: TGTGCCAGCAGCCAAGGGCGAGCGCCGACCAACAATGAGCAGTTCTTC. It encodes CASSQGRAPTNNEQFF.

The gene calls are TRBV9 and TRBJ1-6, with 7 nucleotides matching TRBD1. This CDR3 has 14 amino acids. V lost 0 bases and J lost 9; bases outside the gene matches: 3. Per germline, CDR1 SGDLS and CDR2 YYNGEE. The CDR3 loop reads CASSVGQGFSPLHF. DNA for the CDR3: TGTGCCAGCAGCGTAGGACAGGGATTTTCACCCCTCCACTTT.

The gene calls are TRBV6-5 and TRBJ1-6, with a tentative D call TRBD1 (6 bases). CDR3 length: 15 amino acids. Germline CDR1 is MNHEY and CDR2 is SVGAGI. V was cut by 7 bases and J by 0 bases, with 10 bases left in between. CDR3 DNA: TGTGCCAGCATAGGGGGTCTCTCCTATAATTCACCCCTCCACTTT. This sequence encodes CASIGGLSYNSPLHF.

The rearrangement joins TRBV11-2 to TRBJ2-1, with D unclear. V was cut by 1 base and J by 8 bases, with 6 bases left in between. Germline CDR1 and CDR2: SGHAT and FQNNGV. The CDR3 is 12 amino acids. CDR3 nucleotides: TGTGCCAGCAGCTTAGGTCCATATGAGCAGTTCTTC. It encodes CASSLGPYEQFF.

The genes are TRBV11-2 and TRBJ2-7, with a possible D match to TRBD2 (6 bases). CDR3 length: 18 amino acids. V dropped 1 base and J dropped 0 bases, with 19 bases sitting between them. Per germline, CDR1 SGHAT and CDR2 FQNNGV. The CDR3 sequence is CASSLAQARRGLSYEQYF. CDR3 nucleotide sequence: TGTGCCAGCAGCTTAGCTCAAGCCCGGAGGGGCCTCTCCTACGAGCAGTACTTC. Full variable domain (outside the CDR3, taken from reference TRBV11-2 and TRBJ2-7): EAGVAQSPRYKIIEKRQSVAFWCNPISGHATLYWYQQILGQGPKLLIQFQNNGVVDDSQLPKDRFSAERLKGVDSTLKIQPAKLEDSAVYLCASSLAQARRGLSYEQYFGPGTRLTVT.

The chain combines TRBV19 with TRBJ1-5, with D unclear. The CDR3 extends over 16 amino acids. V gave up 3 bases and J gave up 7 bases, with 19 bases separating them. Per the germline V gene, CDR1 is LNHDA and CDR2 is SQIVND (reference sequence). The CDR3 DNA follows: TGTGCCAGTAGTATCAAATGGGGTACCCGGGAACAGCCCCAGCATTTT. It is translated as CASSIKWGTREQPQHF.

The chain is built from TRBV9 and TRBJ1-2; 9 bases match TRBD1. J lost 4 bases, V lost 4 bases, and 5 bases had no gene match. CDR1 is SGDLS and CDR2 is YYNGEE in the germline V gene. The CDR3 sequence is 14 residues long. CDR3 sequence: CASSSGTGTYGYTF. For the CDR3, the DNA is TGTGCCAGCAGCTCCGGGACAGGGACCTATGGCTACACCTTC.

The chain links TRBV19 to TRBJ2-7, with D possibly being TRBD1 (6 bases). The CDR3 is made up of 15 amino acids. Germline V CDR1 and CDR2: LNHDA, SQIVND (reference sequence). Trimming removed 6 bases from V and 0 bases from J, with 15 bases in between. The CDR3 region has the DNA TGTGCCAGTAGCCTTGAGACAGGCCGCTCCTACGAGCAGTACTTC. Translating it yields CASSLETGRSYEQYF.

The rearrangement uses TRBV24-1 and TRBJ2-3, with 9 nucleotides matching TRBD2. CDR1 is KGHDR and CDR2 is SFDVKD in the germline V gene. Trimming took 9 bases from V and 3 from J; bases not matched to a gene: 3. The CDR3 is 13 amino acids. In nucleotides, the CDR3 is TGTGCCACCGGTAGCGGGAGTACAGATACGCAGTATTTT. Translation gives CATGSGSTDTQYF.

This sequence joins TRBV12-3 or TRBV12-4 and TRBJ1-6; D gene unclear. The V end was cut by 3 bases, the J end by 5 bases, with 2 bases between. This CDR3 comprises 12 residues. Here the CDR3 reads CASSFNNSPLHF. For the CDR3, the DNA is TGTGCCAGCAGTTTCAATAATTCACCCCTCCACTTT.

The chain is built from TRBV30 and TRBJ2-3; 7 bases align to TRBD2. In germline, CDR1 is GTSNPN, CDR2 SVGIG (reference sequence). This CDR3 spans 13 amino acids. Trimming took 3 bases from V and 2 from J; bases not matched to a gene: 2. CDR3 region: CAWRGGYTDTQYF. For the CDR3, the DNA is TGTGCCTGGAGGGGGGGGTACACAGATACGCAGTATTTT.

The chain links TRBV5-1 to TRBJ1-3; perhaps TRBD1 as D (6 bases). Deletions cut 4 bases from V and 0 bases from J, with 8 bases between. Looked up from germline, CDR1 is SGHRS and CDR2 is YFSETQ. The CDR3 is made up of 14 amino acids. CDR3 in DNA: TGCGCCAGCAGCACGGACAGCTCTGGAAACACCATATATTTT. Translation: CASSTDSSGNTIYF. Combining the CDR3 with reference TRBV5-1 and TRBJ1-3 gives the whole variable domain KAGVTQTPRYLIKTRGQQVTLSCSPISGHRSVSWYQQTPGQGLQFLFEYFSETQRNKGNFPGRFSGRQFSNSRSEMNVSTLELGDSALYLCASSTDSSGNTIYFGEGSWLTVV.